The 11 T cell receptor beta chains presented below share a single source sample, sequenced in a study of cytomegalovirus exposure and HLA in healthy donors. The table came from immunoSEQ multiplex PCR; TCRdb's copy has only in-frame clones and leaves some out. The repertoire has more than 300,000 clones, 70% to 90% of them found once; the top ten carry roughly 0.8%. The specimen was PBMCs. These receptors originate from a woman younger than 35 in good health and CMV-seronegative.

V and J are TRBV11-1 and TRBJ2-1; 9 bases agree with TRBD2. This CDR3 is built from 15 residues. Trimming at V came to 2 bases and at J to 5 bases, leaving 4 bases not matched to a gene. CDR1 SGHAT and CDR2 FQDESV come from the germline V gene (reference sequence). As DNA, the CDR3 is TGTGCCAGCAGCTTACGTCTAGCGGGAAACAATGAGCAGTTCTTC. It is translated as CASSLRLAGNNEQFF.

V is TRBV27 and J is TRBJ2-2, with 10 bases that match TRBD1. Losses at the gene ends were 3 bases for V and 4 bases for J; bases not matched to a gene: 2. Germline V CDR1 and CDR2: MNHEY, SMNVEV (reference sequence). The CDR3 runs 15 residues. The CDR3 DNA reads as TGTGCCAGCAGTTTGGACAGGGGGGTCACCGGGGAGCTGTTTTTT. Its protein product is CASSLDRGVTGELFF.

In this sample, this clone turned up a few times. The chain uses TRBV6-5 and TRBJ1-1; D is ambiguous. This CDR3 contains 11 residues. V lost 7 bases, J lost 0 bases, and 3 bases lay in between. Germline V gene sequence: CDR1 MNHEY, CDR2 SVGAGI. Here the CDR3 reads CASTVNTEAFF. The CDR3, as DNA: TGTGCCAGCACAGTGAACACTGAAGCTTTCTTT.

The chain couples TRBV29-1 to TRBJ2-7, with TRBD2 matching over 11 bases. The V segment lost 6 bases and the J segment 1 base; nucleotides outside the gene matches: 5. Germline loops: CDR1 SQVTM, CDR2 ANQGSEA. The CDR3 extends over 14 amino acids. CDR3 region: CSVLAGDLSYEQYF. CDR3 nucleotide sequence: TGCAGCGTACTAGCGGGAGATCTTTCCTACGAGCAGTACTTC.

The chain links TRBV19 to TRBJ1-2; a weak D match, TRBD1 (6 bases). V gave up 6 bases and J gave up 3 bases, with 11 bases separating them. Germline V gives CDR1 LNHDA, CDR2 SQIVND (reference sequence). This CDR3 is 13 amino acids long. The CDR3 DNA reads TGTGCCAGTAGCCCGGACAGTGACTATGGCTACACCTTC. Translation gives CASSPDSDYGYTF.

This chain joins TRBV6-1 and TRBJ1-2; D gene unclear. Germline V lookup: CDR1 MNHNS, CDR2 SASEGT. CDR3 length: 14 amino acids. V shed 1 base and J shed 6 bases, with 12 bases lying between them. The CDR3 reads CASSEVGGLDGYTF. In nucleotides, the CDR3 is TGTGCCAGCAGTGAAGTAGGAGGGCTGGATGGCTACACCTTC.

Here the CDR3 reads CASSSASRGNYNEQFF. The CDR3 DNA is TGTGCCAGCAGTTCCGCCTCCCGGGGGAATTACAATGAGCAGTTCTTC. The V and J genes are TRBV28 and TRBJ2-1, with a tentative D call TRBD2 (6 bases). The length of the CDR3 is 16 residues. Trimming removed 4 bases at V and 4 bases at J, with 17 bases between. Germline CDR1 and CDR2: MDHEN and SYDVKM.

This clone showed up just once. V usage is TRBV6-6 and J usage is TRBJ1-2; D uncertain. Trimming left V 8 bases short and J 8 bases short, with 21 bases between. Germline assignment: CDR1 MNHNY and CDR2 SVGAGI (reference sequence). This CDR3 contains 14 residues. The CDR3 protein is CASEQRAQVQGYTF. For the CDR3, the DNA is TGTGCCAGCGAGCAGAGGGCCCAGGTACAAGGCTACACCTTC.

About this clone itself: Other DNA sequences in the sample encode the same CDR3. The chain carries TRBV19 and TRBJ2-1; the match to TRBD2 covers 7 bases. J was trimmed by 0 bases and V by 6 bases; bases with no gene match: 5. This CDR3 has 15 amino acids. CDR1 is LNHDA, CDR2 SQIVND, per germline (reference sequence). The CDR3 reads CASSETGGSYNEQFF. CDR3 DNA sequence: TGTGCCAGTAGCGAGACGGGGGGCTCCTACAATGAGCAGTTCTTC.

The genes are TRBV5-1 and TRBJ2-7; TRBD2 matches 7 bases. The trim removed 4 bases at V and 5 bases at J, leaving 9 bases unmatched. Germline CDR1 SGHRS, CDR2 YFSETQ. CDR3 size: 14 residues. The CDR3 is CASSPGRSLDEQYF. The CDR3 region has the DNA TGCGCCAGCAGCCCCGGGAGGAGCCTCGACGAGCAGTACTTC.

The chain combines TRBV9 with TRBJ2-5; weak D call: TRBD1 (5 bases). The germline V gene encodes CDR1 SGDLS and CDR2 YYNGEE. The CDR3 length is 15 residues. The V end lost 0 bases, the J end lost 2 bases, and 11 bases lay between the germline ends. The chain's CDR3 is CASSVGRQKQETQYF. In nucleotides, the CDR3 is TGTGCCAGCAGCGTAGGTCGACAGAAACAAGAGACCCAGTACTTC. Using reference TRBV9 and TRBJ2-5 for the parts outside the CDR3, the full variable domain is DSGVTQTPKHLITATGQRVTLRCSPRSGDLSVYWYQQSLDQGLQFLIQYYNGEERAKGNILERFSAQQFPDLHSELNLSSLELGDSALYFCASSVGRQKQETQYFGPGTRLLVL.